One sample yielded the 22 T cell receptor beta chains listed below, sequenced in a study of T cell responses to AZD1222 COVID-19 vaccine. Data came from immunoSEQ multiplex PCR; TCRdb stores just in-frame clones and leaves some out. The table includes over 50,000 clones, less than 90% detected once. The material was peripheral blood, obtained on day 0 of AZD1222 vaccination. The origin of the receptors is an adult in good health.

The rearrangement links TRBV24-1 to TRBJ2-7; D gene unclear. The germline V and J ends were trimmed by 4 bases and 0 bases, with 9 bases remaining between them. The germline V gene encodes CDR1 KGHDR and CDR2 SFDVKD. The CDR3 totals 14 residues. The CDR3 reads CATSDPRSSYEQYF. The CDR3 bases are TGTGCCACCAGTGACCCCAGGAGCTCCTACGAGCAGTACTTC.

The chain joins TRBV7-2 to TRBJ2-5; weak D call: TRBD1 (6 bases). The V gene's germline CDR1 is SGHTA and CDR2 FQGNSA. V was clipped by 7 bases and J by 4 bases, with 19 bases between them. The CDR3 spans 15 residues. CDR3 DNA: TGTGCCAGCACGAGACAGGACCTGCTTCTAGAGACCCAGTACTTC. It codes for CASTRQDLLLETQYF.

The chain carries TRBV14 and TRBJ2-1; the match to TRBD2 covers 8 bases. This CDR3 region has 15 residues. V shed 1 base, J shed 7 bases, and the junction held 6 bases outside the gene matches. In germline, CDR1 is SGHDN, CDR2 FVKESK. Here the CDR3 DNA reads TGTGCCAGCAGCCAAGGACTAGCGAGATCTAATGAGCAGTTCTTC. Translation gives CASSQGLARSNEQFF.

The chain uses TRBV4-2 and TRBJ2-5, with D possibly TRBD2 on 7 matching bases. Germline V gene data show CDR1 as LGHNA and CDR2 as YNFKEQ. The CDR3 loop spans 14 amino acids. V lost 8 bases and J lost 5, with 18 bases in between. The CDR3 nucleotides are TGTGCCAGCTGCGAGGGGGGGGGCCGGGAGACCCAGTACTTC. Its translation: CASCEGGGRETQYF.

There are a few counts of this clone. The chain recombines TRBV5-5 with TRBJ1-1, with 8 bases identical to TRBD1. The CDR3 is 14 amino acids. V was pared by 2 bases and J by 4 bases, with 4 bases of the junction left unmatched. Germline CDR1 is SGHKS and CDR2 is YYEKEE (reference sequence). The CDR3 loop reads CASSFPTGGTEAFF. The CDR3 coding sequence is TGTGCCAGCAGCTTCCCTACAGGGGGCACTGAAGCTTTCTTT.

The chain couples TRBV27 to TRBJ1-1; unclear D gene. V lost 2 bases and J 0 bases, leaving 10 bases between the germline ends. The CDR3 has 15 residues. Germline V lookup: CDR1 MNHEY, CDR2 SMNVEV (reference sequence). The CDR3 region is CASSLDWGVNTEAFF. DNA of the CDR3: TGTGCCAGCAGTTTAGATTGGGGAGTGAACACTGAAGCTTTCTTT.

This clone was observed a few times. The chain joins TRBV5-1 to TRBJ2-1; D not certain. This CDR3 is built from 14 residues. V shed 0 bases and J shed 5 bases, with 9 bases lying between them. Germline values: CDR1 SGHRS, CDR2 YFSETQ. This chain's CDR3 is CASSLDPNNNEQFF. The CDR3 coding sequence is TGCGCCAGCAGCTTGGATCCAAACAACAATGAGCAGTTCTTC.

The CDR3 DNA reads TGTGCCAGCAGTGTTGCGGGACAGGGGGCTCTTGGCTACACCTTC. It is translated as CASSVAGQGALGYTF. J is TRBJ1-2 and V is TRBV9; 12 bases fit TRBD1. The CDR3 is made up of 15 amino acids. In germline, CDR1 is SGDLS, CDR2 YYNGEE. V lost 5 bases to trimming and J lost 7 bases; unmatched junction nucleotides: 9. Supplemented by reference TRBV9 and TRBJ1-2, the full variable domain reads DSGVTQTPKHLITATGQRVTLRCSPRSGDLSVYWYQQSLDQGLQFLIQYYNGEERAKGNILERFSAQQFPDLHSELNLSSLELGDSALYFCASSVAGQGALGYTFGSGTRLTVV.

The chain carries TRBV7-2 and TRBJ2-7, with D maybe TRBD2 (5 bases). The CDR3 has 12 amino acids. Germline V gene sequence: CDR1 SGHTA, CDR2 FQGNSA. The V end was cut by 3 bases, the J end by 3 bases, with 6 bases between. CDR3 nucleotides: TGTGCCAGCAGCTTTGAGGGCTACGAGCAGTACTTC. Translating gives CASSFEGYEQYF.

This clone was counted once. V and J are TRBV4-2 and TRBJ2-1, with 9 bases matching TRBD2. The trim removed 3 bases at V and 2 bases at J, leaving 2 bases unmatched. Germline assignment: CDR1 LGHNA and CDR2 YNFKEQ. This CDR3 comprises 15 residues. CDR3 in amino acids: CASSHRLAAYNEQFF. The CDR3 DNA is TGTGCCAGCAGCCACCGACTAGCGGCCTACAATGAGCAGTTCTTC.

The chain employs TRBV12-3 or TRBV12-4 and TRBJ1-1; a possible D gene is TRBD1 (6 bases). Trimming shortened V by 5 bases and J by 7 bases, and 11 bases separated the two germline ends. This CDR3 is 12 amino acids long. In DNA form, the CDR3 reads TGTGCCAGCAGTAAGGACAGAGTTGAAGCTTTCTTT. Translating gives CASSKDRVEAFF.

The gene calls are TRBV2 and TRBJ1-5; no clear D. V lost 9 bases to trimming and J lost 0 bases, with 6 bases between them. The CDR3 length is 12 residues. Germline CDR1 SNHLY, CDR2 FYNNEI. CDR3 DNA sequence: TGTGCCAGACTGTTTAGCAATCAGCCCCAGCATTTT. Translating gives CARLFSNQPQHF.

The genes are TRBV20-1 and TRBJ2-5, with D hard to call. Trimming left V 3 bases short and J 2 bases short, with 10 bases between. CDR1 and CDR2 from the germline V gene are DFQATT and SNEGSKA (reference sequence). The CDR3 contains 13 residues. The CDR3 here is CSASRQIQETQYF. In nucleotides, the CDR3 is TGCAGTGCTAGTCGGCAGATACAAGAGACCCAGTACTTC.

The rearrangement uses TRBV5-6 and TRBJ1-6; 8 bases line up with TRBD1. CDR3 length: 17 residues. J was trimmed by 0 bases and V by 4 bases; bases with no gene match: 6. Germline V lookup: CDR1 SGHDT, CDR2 YYEEEE. CDR3: CASSGRTGSSYNSPLHF. The DNA of the CDR3 is TGTGCCAGCAGCGGCCGGACAGGGAGCTCCTATAATTCACCCCTCCACTTT.

The V call is TRBV18, the J call TRBJ2-7; maybe TRBD2 (6 bases). This CDR3 has 14 amino acids. Trimming removed 3 bases at V and 3 bases at J, with 12 bases between. Germline-derived CDR1 and CDR2 are KGHSH and LQKENI. The CDR3 loop is CASSPGGLDYEQYF. DNA for the CDR3: TGTGCCAGCTCACCGGGGGGATTGGACTACGAGCAGTACTTC.

The gene calls are TRBV19 and TRBJ1-4; D is undetermined. CDR1 and CDR2 from the germline V gene are LNHDA and SQIVND (reference sequence). V was shortened by 7 bases and J by 3 bases, with 12 bases between the two germline ends. The CDR3 is made up of 14 amino acids. CDR3 loop: CASTPGWANEKLFF. The CDR3 DNA sequence: TGTGCCAGTACCCCCGGGTGGGCTAATGAAAAACTGTTTTTT.

The rearrangement joins TRBV19 to TRBJ1-2, with no clear D. This CDR3 spans 13 amino acids. Germline V gene lookup returns CDR1 LNHDA and CDR2 SQIVND (reference sequence). V lost 3 bases and J 9 bases, leaving 14 bases between the germline ends. CDR3 in amino acids: CASSIDTVTRYTF. In DNA form, the CDR3 reads TGTGCCAGTAGTATTGATACGGTTACACGCTACACCTTC.

The chain recombines TRBV14 with TRBJ1-2; D is ambiguous. V dropped 1 base and J dropped 5 bases, with 14 bases sitting between them. CDR1 is SGHDN, CDR2 FVKESK, per germline. The CDR3 is 15 amino acids. Here the CDR3 DNA reads TGTGCCAGCAGCCAAGCAGGAACTCGATTATATGGCTACACCTTC. Translated: CASSQAGTRLYGYTF.

CDR3 bases: TGTGCCAGCTCACGACGGGGGCAAAACACCGGGGAGCTGTTTTTT. Amino acids: CASSRRGQNTGELFF. The genes are TRBV18 and TRBJ2-2; D may correspond to TRBD1 or TRBD2 (6 bases each). The CDR3 contains 15 residues. V dropped 4 bases and J dropped 2 bases, with 11 bases sitting between them. Looked up from germline, CDR1 is KGHSH and CDR2 is LQKENI.

This clone appeared once. The chain recombines TRBV2 with TRBJ2-3; the D is unclear. Trimming took off 2 bases at V and 3 bases at J, with 9 bases between the two ends. Germline V lookup: CDR1 SNHLY, CDR2 FYNNEI. This CDR3 spans 14 amino acids. The CDR3 spells CASSEWAETDTQYF. CDR3 sequence (DNA): TGTGCCAGCAGTGAATGGGCAGAGACAGATACGCAGTATTTT.

The V and J genes are TRBV7-2 and TRBJ2-7; 7 bases match TRBD1. The germline CDR1 and CDR2 sequences are SGHTA and FQGNSA. V was pared by 6 bases and J by 2 bases, with 7 bases of the junction left unmatched. This CDR3 region has 14 residues. The CDR3 spells CASRDPGQTYEQYF. CDR3 sequence (DNA): TGTGCCAGCAGGGATCCGGGACAGACCTACGAGCAGTACTTC. Full variable domain (rest looked up from reference TRBV7-2 and TRBJ2-7): GAGVSQSPSNKVTEKGKDVELRCDPISGHTALYWYRQSLGQGLEFLIYFQGNSAPDKSGLPSDRFSAERTGGSVSTLTIQRTQQEDSAVYLCASRDPGQTYEQYFGPGTRLTVT.

The V and J genes are TRBV5-6 and TRBJ1-6, with 9 bases lining up with TRBD1. Germline lookup yields CDR1 SGHDT and CDR2 YYEEEE. V shed 3 bases and J 10 bases; nucleotides not matched to a gene: 8. The CDR3 sequence is 15 residues long. The CDR3: CASSWWWTGDSPLHF. The DNA for the CDR3 is TGTGCCAGCAGCTGGTGGTGGACAGGGGACTCACCCCTCCACTTT.